The present T cell receptor (beta chain) was sequenced within a study of T-cell reconstitution after alpha-beta-depleted transplantation in children. This clonotype was recorded many times. Its target is unknown. The CDR3 has 12 amino acids. The V and J ends lost 3 bases and 4 bases respectively, with 4 bases between them. Unique molecular identifiers were incorporated when the TCRbeta library was constructed. From the PCR reads, TCRdb called clonotypes with MiXCR, one entry per CDR3 protein. The data contain about 400,000 distinct CDR3 sequences, about 16% of them singletons. Study outcomes and limitations: Reported findings indicate that, about two months after transplant, alpha-beta T cells came from several hundred expanded clones, which were derived from non-depleted graft cells. Hyperexpanded clones declined; after one year, newly produced T cells mostly supplied diversity. Some patients owed their high day-60 TCRbeta diversity to surviving recipient T cells and thymic progenitors.

The sequence came from a boy in the first two years of life who had a stem cell transplant for Wiskott-Aldrich syndrome, so the T cells may come from the graft donor. The rearrangement links TRBV12-3 or TRBV12-4 to TRBJ1-5; no clear D gene. Sequenced here: PBMCs, mostly from graft donor cells, sampled 360 days after TCRalphabeta/CD19-depleted stem cell transplant. CDR3 in amino acids: CASSFKNQPQHF. The CDR3 DNA reads as TGTGCCAGCAGTTTTAAGAATCAGCCCCAGCATTTT.